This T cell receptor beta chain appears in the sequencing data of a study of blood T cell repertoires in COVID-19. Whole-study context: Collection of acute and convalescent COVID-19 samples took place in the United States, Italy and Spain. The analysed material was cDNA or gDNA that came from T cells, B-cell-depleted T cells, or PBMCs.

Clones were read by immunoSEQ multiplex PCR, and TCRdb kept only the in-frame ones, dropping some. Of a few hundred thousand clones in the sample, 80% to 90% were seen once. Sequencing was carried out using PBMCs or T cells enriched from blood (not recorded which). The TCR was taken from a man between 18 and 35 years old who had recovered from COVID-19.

The CDR3 nucleotides read TGTGCCAGCAGGGGGGGGGTATGGTATGGCTACACCTTC. Translated, it gives CASRGGVWYGYTF. V is TRBV28 and J is TRBJ1-2; tentative D call: TRBD1 (5 bases). Germline CDR1 reads MDHEN; CDR2 reads SYDVKM. Trimming pared 6 bases from V and 5 bases from J, leaving 13 bases between. This CDR3 comprises 13 residues.